This T cell receptor beta chain is drawn from a study of T-cell reconstitution after alpha-beta-depleted transplantation in children. Using unique molecular identifiers, the investigators prepared the TCRbeta library. TCRdb re-analysed the PCR reads in MiXCR, keeping a single row per CDR3 protein. The data contain over 150,000 distinct CDR3 sequences, roughly 6.6% of them seen just once; the ten biggest clones take up approximately 6%. The source was PBMCs, collected before TCRalphabeta/CD19-depleted stem cell transplant. This sequence was found in a boy between 2 and 10 years old with acute lymphoblastic leukemia, due to receive a stem cell transplant.

CDR3: CSARALRSYEQYF. The CDR3, as DNA: TGCAGTGCTAGAGCGCTAAGGTCCTACGAGCAGTACTTC. The rearrangement joins TRBV20-1 to TRBJ2-7; D is uncertain. CDR3 length: 13 residues. The V end was cut by 1 base, the J end by 1 base, with 8 bases between. Per germline, CDR1 DFQATT and CDR2 SNEGSKA (reference sequence).